These 2 T cell receptor beta chains were all obtained from the same sample, sequenced in a study of blood T cell repertoires in COVID-19. The repertoire was sequenced with immunoSEQ multiplex PCR; TCRdb's copy has only in-frame clones and lacks some. The sample carries some 90,000 clones, about 91% recorded once. The sample consisted of peripheral blood. These receptors were collected from a woman aged 80 or over with active COVID-19.

For the CDR3, the DNA is TGTGCCAGTAGCCTCGCGGGAGGAGCGCAGTTCTTC. Protein: CASSLAGGAQFF. V gene TRBV7-2 combines with J gene TRBJ2-1; 8 nucleotides match TRBD2. CDR1 is SGHTA, CDR2 FQGNSA, per germline. V dropped 9 bases and J dropped 12; count of bases not matched to a gene: 10. CDR3 length: 12 residues.

The chain joins TRBV28 to TRBJ2-7, with 10 bases fitting TRBD2. Trimming took 8 bases from V and 1 from J; bases not matched to a gene: 14. The CDR3 totals 17 residues. In germline, CDR1 is MDHEN, CDR2 SYDVKM. In DNA form, the CDR3 reads TGTGCCAGCGCATTGAGGGTCCTAGCGGGAGCATCCTACGAGCAGTACTTC. Translating it yields CASALRVLAGASYEQYF.